These 19 T cell receptor beta chains originate from one sample sequenced in a study of blood T cell repertoires in COVID-19. Libraries were prepared by immunoSEQ multiplex PCR; TCRdb keeps only in-frame clonotypes and omits some of them. This sample has under 60,000 clones, with around four fifths found just once. Sequencing was done on a sample of peripheral blood. These receptor sequences come from a man aged 55 to 70 with acute or convalescent COVID-19.

This clone was detected only a few times. The rearrangement links TRBV30 to TRBJ1-1; D unclear. The CDR3 has 12 residues. Trimming left V 0 bases short and J 9 bases short, with 11 bases between. Germline assignment: CDR1 GTSNPN and CDR2 SVGIG (reference sequence). In DNA form, the CDR3 reads TGTGCCTGGAGTGTAGTGAGCGGGAAAGCTTTCTTT. Amino acid sequence: CAWSVVSGKAFF.

This clone was observed a single time. The chain joins TRBV7-3 to TRBJ2-1; weak D call: TRBD2 (7 bases). This CDR3 spans 13 amino acids. Germline V gene lookup returns CDR1 SGHTA and CDR2 FQGTGA. V was cut by 5 bases and J by 4 bases, with 9 bases left in between. CDR3 sequence (DNA): TGTGCCAGCAGCGGGGGGGCTTACAATGAGCAGTTCTTC. Its protein product is CASSGGAYNEQFF.

This chain links TRBV5-1 with TRBJ1-2, with a possible D match to TRBD1 (6 bases). The CDR3 is 16 amino acids. V was pared by 4 bases and J by 4 bases, with 20 bases between. Germline CDR1 reads SGHRS; CDR2 reads YFSETQ. This CDR3 reads CASSLNPGQGGYGYTF. CDR3 nucleotides: TGCGCCAGCAGCCTAAACCCAGGACAAGGGGGCTATGGCTACACCTTC.

This chain connects TRBV6-2 or TRBV6-3 to TRBJ2-3; a possible D gene is TRBD2 (6 bases). The CDR3 sequence is 16 residues long. In germline, CDR1 is MNHEY, CDR2 SVGEGT. V was pared by 4 bases and J by 1 base, with 15 bases between. The DNA for the CDR3 is TGTGCCAGCAGTTGTAACGTAGCGGCCTGCACAGATACGCAGTATTTT. Amino acids: CASSCNVAACTDTQYF.

This sequence joins TRBV7-2 and TRBJ2-7; D is possibly TRBD2 (6 bases). The CDR3 totals 16 residues. Per the germline V gene, CDR1 is SGHTA and CDR2 is FQGNSA. V was pared by 5 bases and J by 2 bases, with 19 bases between. CDR3 residues: CASSRPNGTLTYEQYF. CDR3 sequence (DNA): TGTGCCAGCAGCCGGCCCAATGGGACTTTAACCTACGAGCAGTACTTC.

This chain links TRBV24-1 with TRBJ1-2; 12 nucleotides align to TRBD1. After removal of 3 bases from V and 8 bases from J, the junction contained 9 bases not matched to a gene. Germline V CDR1 and CDR2: KGHDR, SFDVKD. This CDR3 comprises 16 residues. The CDR3 DNA is TGTGCCACCAGTGATCGACCGGGACAGGGGGCGGGCGGCTACACCTTC. This translates into CATSDRPGQGAGGYTF.

The chain has TRBV4-2 and TRBJ2-2; TRBD2 matches at 8 bases. The CDR3 has 15 amino acids. Germline-derived CDR1 and CDR2 are LGHNA and YNFKEQ. Germline trimming cut 6 bases from V and 3 bases from J; bases unmatched to any gene: 6. This chain's CDR3 is CASRFRRGDTGELFF. CDR3 sequence (DNA): TGTGCCAGCAGGTTCCGGCGGGGGGACACCGGGGAGCTGTTTTTT.

V usage is TRBV27 and J usage is TRBJ1-6, with TRBD1 as a possible D gene (5 bases). The CDR3 consists of 12 residues. V was shortened by 6 bases and J by 10 bases, with 10 bases between the two germline ends. Germline V gene sequence: CDR1 MNHEY, CDR2 SMNVEV (reference sequence). The CDR3 DNA follows: TGTGCCAGCAGCCCCCAGGGCTCACCCCTCCACTTT. Amino acid sequence: CASSPQGSPLHF.

This chain links TRBV2 with TRBJ2-7; 8 positions agree with TRBD2. The J segment lost 2 bases and the V segment lost 10 bases, leaving 10 bases of the junction unmatched. This CDR3 is 14 amino acids long. Per the germline V gene, CDR1 is SNHLY and CDR2 is FYNNEI. The CDR3 region is CANLWRGDPYEQYF. The CDR3 nucleotides read TGTGCCAACCTCTGGCGGGGGGACCCCTACGAGCAGTACTTC.

The chain is built from TRBV18 and TRBJ1-6; possible D gene TRBD1, 6 bases. V was cut by 3 bases and J by 10 bases, with 19 bases left in between. The germline V gene encodes CDR1 KGHSH and CDR2 LQKENI. The CDR3 loop spans 16 amino acids. CDR3 amino acids: CASSPQGGGGGSPLHF. The CDR3 DNA sequence: TGTGCCAGCTCACCCCAAGGGGGGGGCGGCGGCTCACCCCTCCACTTT.

The chain couples TRBV28 to TRBJ1-6; TRBD1 agrees at 7 bases. The CDR3 has 17 residues. Germline V gene lookup returns CDR1 MDHEN and CDR2 SYDVKM. V trimming: 7 bases; J trimming: 8 bases; junction bases outside the gene matches: 17. CDR3 DNA: TGTGCCAGCAATCCTCTGACAGGGAATGCAGGCGATTCACCCCTCCACTTT. Translation gives CASNPLTGNAGDSPLHF. Full variable domain (remainder filled in from reference TRBV28 and TRBJ1-6): DVKVTQSSRYLVKRTGEKVFLECVQDMDHENMFWYRQDPGLGLRLIYFSYDVKMKEKGDIPEGYSVSREKKERFSLILESASTNQTSMYLCASNPLTGNAGDSPLHFGNGTRLTVT.

This clone showed up just a few times. This chain links TRBV27 with TRBJ1-2; 7 bases are a match to TRBD1. CDR1 MNHEY and CDR2 SMNVEV come from the germline V gene (reference sequence). CDR3 length: 14 amino acids. With V trimmed by 2 bases and J by 6 bases, 6 bases remained unmatched. The CDR3 coding sequence is TGTGCCAGCAGTTTAAGGGGGCAATATCATGGCTACACCTTC. This translates into CASSLRGQYHGYTF.

This chain links TRBV15 with TRBJ1-4, with D possibly TRBD1 on 5 matching bases. CDR1 and CDR2 (germline): LNHNV, YYDKDF (reference sequence). The CDR3 length is 15 residues. Deletions cut 1 base from V and 8 bases from J, with 14 bases between. This chain's CDR3 is CATSRAGGVKEKLFF. The CDR3 nucleotides are TGTGCCACCAGCAGAGCGGGGGGGGTTAAGGAAAAACTGTTTTTT.

This chain connects TRBV10-3 to TRBJ2-7; 10 nucleotides align to TRBD1. J gave up 2 bases and V 2 bases, and 3 bases lay outside the gene matches. The germline V gene encodes CDR1 ENHRY and CDR2 SYGVKD. This CDR3 is 15 amino acids long. In DNA, the CDR3 is TGTGCCATCAGTGAGCCGGGACAGGGGACCTACGAGCAGTACTTC. This encodes CAISEPGQGTYEQYF.

This chain uses TRBV24-1 with TRBJ2-5, with unresolved D. This CDR3 is 16 amino acids long. Germline lookup yields CDR1 KGHDR and CDR2 SFDVKD. V was clipped by 1 base and J by 0 bases, with 11 bases between them. In DNA form, the CDR3 reads TGTGCCACCAGTGATTTATCCCCCCCGTACCAAGAGACCCAGTACTTC. Translation: CATSDLSPPYQETQYF.

The genes are TRBV11-2 and TRBJ1-6; D is unclear. The CDR3 runs 14 residues. Between the trimmed V and J ends, which lost 1 base and 7 bases, there was a span of 8 bases. CDR1 is SGHAT and CDR2 is FQNNGV in the germline V gene. CDR3 amino acids: CASSLGQSNSPLHF. The CDR3 DNA sequence: TGTGCCAGCAGCTTAGGGCAGTCGAATTCACCCCTCCACTTT.

This clone was recorded only once. J is TRBJ1-2 and V is TRBV24-1; TRBD1 matches 7 bases. Per the germline V gene, CDR1 is KGHDR and CDR2 is SFDVKD. Trimming took 5 bases from V and 3 from J; bases not matched to a gene: 11. This CDR3 has 16 amino acids. In DNA form, the CDR3 reads TGTGCCACCAGTGGCCCCGAGGGGACAGCCTACTATGGCTACACCTTC. This sequence encodes CATSGPEGTAYYGYTF.

The chain employs TRBV14 and TRBJ1-1; D unresolved. Per the germline V gene, CDR1 is SGHDN and CDR2 is FVKESK. The ends were cut back, 0 bases at V and 4 bases at J, with 9 bases in the middle. This CDR3 is 14 amino acids long. CDR3 sequence reads: CASSQDLYSTEAFF. The CDR3 bases are TGTGCCAGCAGCCAAGATCTTTACTCCACTGAAGCTTTCTTT.

The rearrangement joins TRBV18 to TRBJ1-5, with D maybe TRBD1 (5 bases). Germline V gene lookup returns CDR1 KGHSH and CDR2 LQKENI. The length of the CDR3 is 15 residues. V was trimmed by 3 bases and J by 3 bases, leaving 12 bases between them. CDR3 sequence: CASSPRDGVNQPQHF. The CDR3 DNA reads as TGTGCCAGCTCACCGCGGGACGGAGTCAATCAGCCCCAGCATTTT.